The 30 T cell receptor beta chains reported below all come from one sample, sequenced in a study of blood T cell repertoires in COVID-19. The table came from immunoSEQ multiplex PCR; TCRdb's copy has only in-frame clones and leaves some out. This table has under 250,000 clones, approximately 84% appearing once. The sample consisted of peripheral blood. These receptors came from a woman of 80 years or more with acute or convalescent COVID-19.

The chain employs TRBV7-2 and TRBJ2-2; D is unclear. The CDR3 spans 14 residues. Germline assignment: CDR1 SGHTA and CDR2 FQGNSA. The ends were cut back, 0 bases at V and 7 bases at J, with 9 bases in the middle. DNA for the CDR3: TGTGCCAGCAGCTTAGCGTACGGTATCGGGGAGCTGTTTTTT. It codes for CASSLAYGIGELFF. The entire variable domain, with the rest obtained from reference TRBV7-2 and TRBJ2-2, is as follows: GAGVSQSPSNKVTEKGKDVELRCDPISGHTALYWYRQSLGQGLEFLIYFQGNSAPDKSGLPSDRFSAERTGGSVSTLTIQRTQQEDSAVYLCASSLAYGIGELFFGEGSRLTVL.

This chain's CDR3 is CASSARTSENNEQFF. The DNA for the CDR3 is TGTGCCAGCAGCGCTCGGACTAGCGAGAACAATGAGCAGTTCTTC. The rearrangement joins TRBV9 to TRBJ2-1; 9 bases map to TRBD2. The V segment lost 3 bases and the J segment 5 bases; nucleotides outside the gene matches: 6. This CDR3 region has 15 residues. CDR1 SGDLS and CDR2 YYNGEE come from the germline V gene.

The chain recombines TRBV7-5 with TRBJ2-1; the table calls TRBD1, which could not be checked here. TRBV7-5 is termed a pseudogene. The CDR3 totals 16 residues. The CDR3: CVRSYVFGQRYNEQFF. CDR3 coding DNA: TGTGTCAGAAGCTACGTATTTGGGCAACGCTACAATGAGCAGTTCTTC.

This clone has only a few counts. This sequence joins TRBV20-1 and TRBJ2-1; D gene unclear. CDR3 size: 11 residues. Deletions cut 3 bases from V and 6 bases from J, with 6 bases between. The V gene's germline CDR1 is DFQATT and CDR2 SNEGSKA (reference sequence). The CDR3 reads CSASFLNEQFF. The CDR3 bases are TGCAGTGCTAGTTTTCTCAATGAGCAGTTCTTC.

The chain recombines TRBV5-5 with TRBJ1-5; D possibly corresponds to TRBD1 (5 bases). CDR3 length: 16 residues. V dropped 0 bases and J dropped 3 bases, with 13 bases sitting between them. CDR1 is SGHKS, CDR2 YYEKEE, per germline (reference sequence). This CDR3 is CASSLAQGGVNQPQHF. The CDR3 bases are TGTGCCAGCAGCTTGGCCCAGGGCGGAGTCAATCAGCCCCAGCATTTT.

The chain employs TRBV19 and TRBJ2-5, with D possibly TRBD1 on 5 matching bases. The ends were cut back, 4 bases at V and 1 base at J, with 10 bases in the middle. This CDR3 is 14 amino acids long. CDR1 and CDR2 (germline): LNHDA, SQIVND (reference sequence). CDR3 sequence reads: CASSKRQRQETQYF. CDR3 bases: TGTGCCAGTAGTAAAAGACAGCGCCAAGAGACCCAGTACTTC.

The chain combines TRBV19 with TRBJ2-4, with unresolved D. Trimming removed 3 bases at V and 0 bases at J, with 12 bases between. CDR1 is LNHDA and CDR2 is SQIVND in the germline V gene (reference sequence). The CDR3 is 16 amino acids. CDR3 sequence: CASSIFQDLAKNIQYF. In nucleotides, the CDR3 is TGTGCCAGTAGTATTTTCCAGGATCTAGCCAAAAACATTCAGTACTTC.

The CDR3 is CASREDRYYNEQFF. Written as DNA, the CDR3 is TGTGCCAGCAGGGAGGACAGGTACTACAATGAGCAGTTCTTC. The V and J genes are TRBV2 and TRBJ2-1; TRBD1 matches at 7 bases. The V and J ends lost 6 bases and 3 bases, in that order; junction bases with no gene match: 5. CDR3 length equals 14 residues. Per the germline V gene, CDR1 is SNHLY and CDR2 is FYNNEI.

The chain's CDR3 is CASGSGRGTDTQYF. The CDR3 DNA sequence: TGTGCCAGCGGTAGTGGCAGGGGGACAGATACGCAGTATTTT. The chain employs TRBV6-5 and TRBJ2-3; 7 bases are a match to TRBD1. J lost 3 bases, V lost 8 bases, and 8 bases had no gene match. This CDR3 has 14 amino acids. Germline V gives CDR1 MNHEY, CDR2 SVGAGI.

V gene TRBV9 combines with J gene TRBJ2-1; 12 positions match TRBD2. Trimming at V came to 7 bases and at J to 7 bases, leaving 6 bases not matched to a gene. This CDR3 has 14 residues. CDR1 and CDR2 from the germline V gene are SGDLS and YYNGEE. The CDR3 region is CASGTLAGGNEQFF. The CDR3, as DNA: TGTGCCAGCGGGACTCTAGCGGGAGGGAATGAGCAGTTCTTC.

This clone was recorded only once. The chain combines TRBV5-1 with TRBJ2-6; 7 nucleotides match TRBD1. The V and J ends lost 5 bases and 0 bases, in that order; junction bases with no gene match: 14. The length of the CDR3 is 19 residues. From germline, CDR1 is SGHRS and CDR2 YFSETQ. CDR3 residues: CASRGVGTAESSGANVLTF. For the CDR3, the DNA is TGCGCCAGCAGAGGGGTTGGGACAGCTGAGAGCTCTGGGGCCAACGTCCTGACTTTC.

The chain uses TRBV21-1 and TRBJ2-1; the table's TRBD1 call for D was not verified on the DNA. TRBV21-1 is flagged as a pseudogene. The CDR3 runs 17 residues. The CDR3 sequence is CASSKDLQGRNYNEQFF. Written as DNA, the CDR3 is TGTGCCAGCAGCAAAGATCTGCAGGGTCGAAACTACAATGAGCAGTTCTTC.

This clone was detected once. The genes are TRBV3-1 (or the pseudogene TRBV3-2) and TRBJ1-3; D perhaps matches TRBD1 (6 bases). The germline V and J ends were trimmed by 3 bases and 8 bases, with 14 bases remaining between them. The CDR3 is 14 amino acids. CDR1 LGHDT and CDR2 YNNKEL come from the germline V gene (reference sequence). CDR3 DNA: TGTGCCAGCAGCCAGACAGGTGATAGGGACACCATATATTTT. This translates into CASSQTGDRDTIYF.

The CDR3 sequence is CASSLGHSSGNTIYF. The CDR3 DNA reads as TGTGCCAGCAGCTTAGGACATTCCTCTGGAAACACCATATATTTT. The V and J genes are TRBV7-7 and TRBJ1-3; D gene uncertain. This CDR3 has 15 amino acids. Germline V gives CDR1 SSHAT, CDR2 FNYEAQ (reference sequence). Deletions cut 1 base from V and 0 bases from J, with 7 bases between.

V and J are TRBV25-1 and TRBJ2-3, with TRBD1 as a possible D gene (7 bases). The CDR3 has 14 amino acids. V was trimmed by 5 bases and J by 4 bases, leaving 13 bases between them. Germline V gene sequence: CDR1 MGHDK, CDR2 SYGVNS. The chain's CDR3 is CASSQQGRPDTQYF. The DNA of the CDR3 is TGTGCCAGCAGTCAACAGGGGAGGCCAGATACGCAGTATTTT.

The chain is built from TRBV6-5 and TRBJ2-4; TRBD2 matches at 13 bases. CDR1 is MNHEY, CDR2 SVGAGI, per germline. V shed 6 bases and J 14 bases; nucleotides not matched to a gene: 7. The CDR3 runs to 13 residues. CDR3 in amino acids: CASRGTSGAQEYF. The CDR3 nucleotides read TGTGCCAGCAGGGGGACTAGCGGGGCCCAGGAGTACTTC.

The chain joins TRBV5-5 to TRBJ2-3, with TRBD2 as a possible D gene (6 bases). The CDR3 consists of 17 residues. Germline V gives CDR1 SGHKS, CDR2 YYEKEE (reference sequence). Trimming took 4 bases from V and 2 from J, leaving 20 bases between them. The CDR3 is CASSILLGLSITDTQYF. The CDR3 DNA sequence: TGTGCCAGCAGCATCCTCCTCGGACTATCGATCACAGATACGCAGTATTTT.

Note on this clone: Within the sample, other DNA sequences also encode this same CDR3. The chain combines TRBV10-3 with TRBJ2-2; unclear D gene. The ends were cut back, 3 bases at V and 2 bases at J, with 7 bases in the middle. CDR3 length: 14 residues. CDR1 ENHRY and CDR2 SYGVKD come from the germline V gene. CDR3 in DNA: TGTGCCATCAGTGATACGGTTAACACCGGGGAGCTGTTTTTT. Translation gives CAISDTVNTGELFF.

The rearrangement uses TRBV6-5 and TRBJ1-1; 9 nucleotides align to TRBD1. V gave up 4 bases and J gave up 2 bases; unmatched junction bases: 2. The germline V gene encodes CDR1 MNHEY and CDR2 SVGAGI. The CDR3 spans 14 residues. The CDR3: CASSWGQGNTEAFF. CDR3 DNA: TGTGCCAGCAGTTGGGGACAGGGAAACACTGAAGCTTTCTTT.

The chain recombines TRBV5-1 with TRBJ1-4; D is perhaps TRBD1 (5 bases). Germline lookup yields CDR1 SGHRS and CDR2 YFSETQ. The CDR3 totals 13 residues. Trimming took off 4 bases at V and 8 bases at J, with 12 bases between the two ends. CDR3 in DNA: TGCGCCAGCAGCCAACAAGACAGAGAAAAACTGTTTTTT. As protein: CASSQQDREKLFF.

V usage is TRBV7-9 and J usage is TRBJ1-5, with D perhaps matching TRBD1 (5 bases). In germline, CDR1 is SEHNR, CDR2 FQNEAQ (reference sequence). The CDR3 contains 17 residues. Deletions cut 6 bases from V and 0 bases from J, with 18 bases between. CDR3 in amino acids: CASSSTGEAYSNQPQHF. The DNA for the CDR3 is TGTGCCAGCAGTTCCACGGGGGAAGCTTATAGCAATCAGCCCCAGCATTTT. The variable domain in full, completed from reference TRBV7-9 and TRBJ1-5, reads DTGVSQNPRHKITKRGQNVTFRCDPISEHNRLYWYRQTLGQGPEFLTYFQNEAQLEKSRLLSDRFSAERPKGSFSTLEIQRTEQGDSAMYLCASSSTGEAYSNQPQHFGDGTRLSIL.

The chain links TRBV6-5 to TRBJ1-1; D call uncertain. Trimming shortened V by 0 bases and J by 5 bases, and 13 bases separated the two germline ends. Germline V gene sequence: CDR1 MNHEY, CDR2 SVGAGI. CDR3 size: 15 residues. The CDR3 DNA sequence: TGTGCCAGCAGTTACTCGTCCCCCCCCCAGACTGAAGCTTTCTTT. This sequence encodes CASSYSSPPQTEAFF.

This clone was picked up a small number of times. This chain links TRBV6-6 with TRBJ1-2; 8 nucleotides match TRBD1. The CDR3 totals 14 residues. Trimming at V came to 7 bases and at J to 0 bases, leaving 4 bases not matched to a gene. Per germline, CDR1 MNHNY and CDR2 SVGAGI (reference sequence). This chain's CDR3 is CASIATGANYGYTF. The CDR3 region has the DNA TGTGCCAGCATCGCGACAGGGGCTAACTATGGCTACACCTTC.

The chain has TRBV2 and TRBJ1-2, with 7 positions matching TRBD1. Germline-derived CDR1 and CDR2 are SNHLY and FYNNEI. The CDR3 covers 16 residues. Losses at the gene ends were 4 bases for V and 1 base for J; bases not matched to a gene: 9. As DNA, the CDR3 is TGTGCCAGCAGTGCGGATCCGGGACAGAGTAACTATGGCTACACCTTC. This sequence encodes CASSADPGQSNYGYTF.

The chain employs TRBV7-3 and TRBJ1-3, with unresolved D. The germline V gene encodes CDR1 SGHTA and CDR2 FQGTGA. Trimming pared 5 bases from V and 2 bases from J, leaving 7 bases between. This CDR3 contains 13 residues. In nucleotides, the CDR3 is TGTGCCAGCAGCAACTATCCTGGAAACACCATATATTTT. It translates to CASSNYPGNTIYF. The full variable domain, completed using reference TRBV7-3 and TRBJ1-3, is GAGVSQTPSNKVTEKGKYVELRCDPISGHTALYWYRQSLGQGPEFLIYFQGTGAADDSGLPNDRFFAVRPEGSVSTLKIQRTERGDSAVYLCASSNYPGNTIYFGEGSWLTVV.

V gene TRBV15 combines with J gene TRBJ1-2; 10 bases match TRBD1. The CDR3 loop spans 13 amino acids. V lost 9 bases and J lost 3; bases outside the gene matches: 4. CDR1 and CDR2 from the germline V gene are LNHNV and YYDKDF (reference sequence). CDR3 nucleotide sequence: TGTGCCACTCGGGACAGGGGTGACTATGGCTACACCTTC. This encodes CATRDRGDYGYTF.

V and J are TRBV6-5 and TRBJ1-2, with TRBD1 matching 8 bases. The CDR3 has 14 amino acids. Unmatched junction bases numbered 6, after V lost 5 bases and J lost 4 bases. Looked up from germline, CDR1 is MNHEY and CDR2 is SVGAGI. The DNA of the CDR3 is TGTGCCAGCAGTCCCGGACAGGGAACCTATGGCTACACCTTC. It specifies CASSPGQGTYGYTF.

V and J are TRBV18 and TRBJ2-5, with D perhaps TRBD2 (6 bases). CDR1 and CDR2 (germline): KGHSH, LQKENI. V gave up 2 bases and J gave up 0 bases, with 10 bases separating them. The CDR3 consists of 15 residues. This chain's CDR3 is CASSPGDSNQETQYF. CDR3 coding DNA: TGTGCCAGCTCACCAGGGGACTCGAACCAAGAGACCCAGTACTTC. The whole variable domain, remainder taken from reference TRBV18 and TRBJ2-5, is NAGVMQNPRHLVRRRGQEARLRCSPMKGHSHVYWYRQLPEEGLKFMVYLQKENIIDESGMPKERFSAEFPKEGPSILRIQQVVRGDSAAYFCASSPGDSNQETQYFGPGTRLLVL.

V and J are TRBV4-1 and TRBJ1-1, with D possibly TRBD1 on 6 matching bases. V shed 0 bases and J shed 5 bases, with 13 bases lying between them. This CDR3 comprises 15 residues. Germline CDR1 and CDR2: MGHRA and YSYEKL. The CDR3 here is CASSQEAGVGTEAFF. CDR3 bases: TGCGCCAGCAGCCAAGAGGCAGGGGTAGGAACTGAAGCTTTCTTT.

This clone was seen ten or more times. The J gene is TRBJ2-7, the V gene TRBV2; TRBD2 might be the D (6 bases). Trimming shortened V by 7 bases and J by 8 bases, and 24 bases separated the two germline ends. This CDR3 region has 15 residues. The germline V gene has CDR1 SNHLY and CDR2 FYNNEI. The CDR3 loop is CASTDRSTSRGQQYF. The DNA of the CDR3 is TGTGCCAGCACCGACCGGTCGACTAGTAGAGGACAGCAGTACTTC.